The 29 T cell receptor beta chains listed next were all sequenced from one sample in a study of MAIT cells during Salmonella Paratyphi A infection. Study-wide points: Oligoclonal MAIT cells preferred TRBV20 and TRBV6, with usage seemingly unaffected by infection.

Their target antigens are unknown. From the 5' RACE reads, TCRdb called clonotypes with MiXCR, one entry per CDR3 protein. The sample holds fewer than 1,500 distinct CDR3 sequences, 66% seen once. Time point specified: after infection, following antibiotic treatment. Flow cytometry identified and sorted MAIT cells as Valpha7.2+ CD161+ T cells. Sample: MAIT cells from blood, taken at the last sampling point of the challenge study. The receptors derive from a person aged 18 to 75 who was deliberately infected with Salmonella Paratyphi A in a paratyphoid fever challenge study.

This chain joins TRBV5-1 and TRBJ2-7; perhaps D is TRBD1 or TRBD2 (7 bases each). V was shortened by 4 bases and J by 6 bases, with 23 bases between the two germline ends. The CDR3 spans 16 residues. CDR1 and CDR2 (germline): SGHRS, YFSETQ. CDR3 DNA sequence: TGCGCCAGCAGCCCCGCCGGGGGGACAGCTGGCGGCGAGCAGTACTTC. Protein: CASSPAGGTAGGEQYF. The variable domain in full, completed from reference TRBV5-1 and TRBJ2-7, reads KAGVTQTPRYLIKTRGQQVTLSCSPISGHRSVSWYQQTPGQGLQFLFEYFSETQRNKGNFPGRFSGRQFSNSRSEMNVSTLELGDSALYLCASSPAGGTAGGEQYFGPGTRLTVT.

The V call is TRBV12-3 or TRBV12-4, the J call TRBJ1-2; 8 bases map to TRBD1. The CDR3 covers 15 residues. J lost 8 bases, V lost 6 bases, and 14 bases had no gene match. CDR3: CASRVNGQGGLGYTF. For the CDR3, the DNA is TGTGCCAGCAGAGTAAATGGACAGGGAGGCCTGGGCTACACCTTC.

The chain employs TRBV13 and TRBJ2-7; possible D gene TRBD2, 5 bases. Germline CDR1 reads PRHDT; CDR2 reads FYEKMQ (reference sequence). The length of the CDR3 is 16 residues. The V end was cut by 3 bases, the J end by 4 bases, with 19 bases between. CDR3 nucleotide sequence: TGTGCCAGCAGCTTCAATTCAGATGGCGGGTCTTACGAGCAGTACTTC. As protein: CASSFNSDGGSYEQYF.

This chain links TRBV6-4 with TRBJ2-3; TRBD2 matches 8 bases. The CDR3 consists of 14 residues. Per the germline V gene, CDR1 is MRHNA and CDR2 is SNTAGT. Trimming cost V 10 bases and J 0 bases; bases outside gene matches: 6. The CDR3 protein is CATGGEDSTDTQYF. CDR3 sequence (DNA): TGTGCCACCGGGGGGGAGGATAGCACAGATACGCAGTATTTT.

The chain joins TRBV6-2 or TRBV6-3 to TRBJ2-2; D remains ambiguous. Germline lookup yields CDR1 MNHEY and CDR2 SVGEGT. The CDR3 runs 13 residues. The ends were cut back, 7 bases at V and 5 bases at J, with 11 bases in the middle. CDR3 nucleotide sequence: TGTGCCAGCACTGTCACCTCGACCGGGGAGCTGTTTTTT. Its protein product is CASTVTSTGELFF.

As for this clonotype: The CDR3 carries no conserved terminal phenylalanine or tryptophan, so it likely arises from a read error. The DNA is omitted, as the CDR3 cannot be located on it reliably, and the CDR3 follows TCRdb's listing. V gene TRBV4-3 combines with J gene TRBJ2-2; TRBD1 was called by the table and not checked on the DNA. Germline assignment: CDR1 LGHNA and CDR2 YSLEER. The length of the CDR3 is 17 amino acids, counting both ends. The CDR3 here is CASSQVMVAEEKGERGG.

The V and J genes are TRBV6-2 or TRBV6-3 and TRBJ2-7; 7 bases align to TRBD1. Unmatched junction bases numbered 3, after V lost 2 bases and J lost 5 bases. This CDR3 has 13 amino acids. Germline CDR1 and CDR2: MNHEY and SVGEGT. CDR3 DNA: TGTGCCAGCAGTTACGCTGACAGGGACGAGCAGTACTTC. Translation: CASSYADRDEQYF.

To note about this clonotype: Given the absence of the conserved phenylalanine or tryptophan at the CDR3 end, a read error is likely. No DNA is shown, since the ends of the CDR3 on it are uncertain; the CDR3 is the one TCRdb lists. The chain has TRBV6-4 and TRBJ2-2; the D call of TRBD1 is as the table states it, not checked on the DNA. The CDR3 has 14 residues if both end residues are counted. Germline lookup yields CDR1 MRHNA and CDR2 SNTAGT. CDR3 in amino acids: CASKGQVDTGERLG.

This clonotype was counted between two and nine times. The CDR3 does not end in the conserved phenylalanine or tryptophan, so this is likely a read error. No DNA is shown, since the ends of the CDR3 on it are uncertain; the CDR3 is the one TCRdb lists. V gene TRBV4-3 combines with J gene TRBJ1-1. From its first to its last residue, the CDR3 has 14 amino acids. Germline V gives CDR1 LGHNA, CDR2 YSLEER. The CDR3 region is CASSRNMEVTEAVG.

The chain is built from TRBV6-5 and TRBJ1-1, with D uncertain. The V end lost 6 bases, the J end lost 10 bases, and 21 bases lay between the germline ends. The germline V gene encodes CDR1 MNHEY and CDR2 SVGAGI. The CDR3 sequence is 14 residues long. CDR3 loop: CASRVTHGSLTAFF. The CDR3 DNA sequence: TGTGCCAGCAGAGTTACTCACGGGAGTTTGACAGCTTTCTTT.

This clonotype has only one observation. The rearrangement links TRBV7-9 to TRBJ2-3, with a possible D match to TRBD2 (6 bases). With 8 bases removed from V and 1 base from J, the gap between germline ends came to 19 bases. Germline values: CDR1 SEHNR, CDR2 FQNEAQ (reference sequence). CDR3 length: 16 residues. This chain's CDR3 is CASQVFGRGRTDTQYF. DNA of the CDR3: TGTGCCAGCCAAGTCTTCGGGCGGGGCCGCACAGATACGCAGTATTTT.

This sequence joins TRBV2 and TRBJ2-7; TRBD1 is a possible D gene (7 bases). Germline lookup yields CDR1 SNHLY and CDR2 FYNNEI. Trimming left V 0 bases short and J 3 bases short, with 12 bases between. CDR3 length equals 15 residues. CDR3 nucleotide sequence: TGTGCCAGCAGTGAAGCAGGAGGGGACAGCTACGAGCAGTACTTC. Protein: CASSEAGGDSYEQYF.

As to this clonotype: The conserved phenylalanine or tryptophan is not found at the CDR3 terminus, so this likely reflects a read error. Because the CDR3's place on the DNA is in doubt, the DNA is left out and the CDR3 is given as listed by TCRdb. The V gene is TRBV6-5, the J gene TRBJ2-1. From germline, CDR1 is MNHEY and CDR2 SVGAGI. The CDR3 contains 16 residues when both ends are counted. The CDR3 sequence is CASSYSTDLRGNEQLG.

The chain has TRBV30 and TRBJ2-7; D gene uncertain. Trimming took 3 bases from V and 4 from J, leaving 7 bases between them. Germline CDR1 reads GTSNPN; CDR2 reads SVGIG (reference sequence). The length of the CDR3 is 11 residues. The CDR3 loop reads CAWRSIYEQYF. The CDR3 bases are TGTGCCTGGAGGTCCATTTACGAGCAGTACTTC.

This sequence joins TRBV20-1 and TRBJ2-1; TRBD1 matches at 9 bases. Trimming removed 2 bases from V and 3 bases from J; junction bases left unmatched: 5. The CDR3 extends over 15 amino acids. Germline-derived CDR1 and CDR2 are DFQATT and SNEGSKA (reference sequence). The CDR3 region is CSARFRDRDYNEQFF. The CDR3 region has the DNA TGCAGTGCTAGATTCCGGGACAGGGACTACAATGAGCAGTTCTTC.

Comments on this clonotype: The CDR3 carries no conserved terminal phenylalanine or tryptophan, so it likely arises from a read error. Because the CDR3's place on the DNA is in doubt, the DNA is left out and the CDR3 is given as listed by TCRdb. The chain is built from TRBV4-2 and TRBJ2-1. Germline loops: CDR1 LGHNA, CDR2 YNFKEQ. Counting both end residues, the CDR3 totals 15 amino acids. The CDR3 loop reads CASSPVGEESNEQFG.

V usage is TRBV20-1 and J usage is TRBJ2-1; D is ambiguous. V shed 3 bases and J shed 0 bases, with 12 bases lying between them. Germline-derived CDR1 and CDR2 are DFQATT and SNEGSKA (reference sequence). The length of the CDR3 is 15 residues. The CDR3 DNA reads as TGCAGTGCTAGGCTTCCTCCCCGCTCCTACAATGAGCAGTTCTTC. Translated, it gives CSARLPPRSYNEQFF.

The sample holds a few counts of this clonotype. V and J are TRBV6-1 and TRBJ1-5; maybe TRBD1 (5 bases). This CDR3 is 14 amino acids long. Germline V CDR1 and CDR2: MNHNS, SASEGT. Trimming removed 1 base from V and 8 bases from J, with 12 bases in between. CDR3 coding DNA: TGTGCCAGCAGTGAAGGGGCAGAAGGGGAGCCCCAGCATTTT. The encoded protein is CASSEGAEGEPQHF.

This clonotype was seen more than once but under ten times. The rearrangement uses TRBV29-1 and TRBJ1-2; tentative D call: TRBD1 (5 bases). The V end was cut by 7 bases, the J end by 7 bases, with 13 bases between. Per germline, CDR1 SQVTM and CDR2 ANQGSEA. The CDR3 runs to 11 residues. CDR3 region: CSARDPTGYTF. For the CDR3, the DNA is TGCAGCGCCCGGGACCCCACTGGCTACACCTTC.

V usage is TRBV6-5 and J usage is TRBJ1-1; unclear D gene. V lost 2 bases and J lost 0, with 7 bases in between. Per the germline V gene, CDR1 is MNHEY and CDR2 is SVGAGI. The CDR3 has 14 amino acids. The CDR3 protein is CASSYLRMNTEAFF. In nucleotides, the CDR3 is TGTGCCAGCAGTTACCTCAGAATGAACACTGAAGCTTTCTTT.

This clonotype is classed as medium-sized. In nucleotides, the CDR3 is TGTGCCAGCAGTGACCTAGCGGGGGGACACAATGAGCAGTTCTTC. Residues: CASSDLAGGHNEQFF. The chain links TRBV6-1 to TRBJ2-1; 11 nucleotides agree with TRBD2. The CDR3 totals 15 residues. CDR1 and CDR2 from the germline V gene are MNHNS and SASEGT. The V and J ends lost 3 bases and 5 bases, in that order; junction bases with no gene match: 3.

Note on this clonotype: Likely a read error: the CDR3 ends without its conserved phenylalanine or tryptophan. No DNA is shown, since the ends of the CDR3 on it are uncertain; the CDR3 is the one TCRdb lists. The chain combines TRBV3-1 with TRBJ1-6; TRBD1 is taken as the D call from the table, unchecked against the DNA. The germline CDR1 and CDR2 sequences are LGHDT and YNNKEL (reference sequence). The CDR3 extends over 15 residues, inclusive of both ends. CDR3 sequence reads: CASSQEIGEPSPIHG.

This rearrangement joins TRBV6-4 to TRBJ2-1; the D gene could be TRBD1 or TRBD2 (6 bases each). Germline V gene lookup returns CDR1 MRHNA and CDR2 SNTAGT. The V and J ends lost 0 bases and 7 bases respectively, with 13 bases between them. The CDR3 loop spans 15 amino acids. The CDR3 nucleotides read TGTGCCAGCAGTGACTCGTCGGGGGCGGGAAATGAGCAGTTCTTC. This codes for CASSDSSGAGNEQFF.

With respect to this clonotype: Germline is not matched at one junction end, which may reflect a read error. The V gene is TRBV6-6, the J gene TRBJ1-6, with D perhaps TRBD1 (5 bases). This CDR3 is 14 amino acids long. Germline lookup yields CDR1 MNHNY and CDR2 SVGAGI (reference sequence). The CDR3 reads CASSYEGEREKRKW. The CDR3 DNA is TGTGCCAGCAGTTATGAAGGGGAGAGAGAAAAAAGAAAATGG.

This clonotype was recorded a few times. The chain joins TRBV30 to TRBJ2-1; TRBD2 agrees at 13 bases. CDR3 size: 16 residues. V gave up 1 base and J gave up 8 bases; unmatched junction bases: 8. Per the germline V gene, CDR1 is GTSNPN and CDR2 is SVGIG (reference sequence). In DNA, the CDR3 is TGTGCCTGGAGTGGTATGGGACTAGCGGGAAGCGATGAGCAGTTCTTC. Protein: CAWSGMGLAGSDEQFF.

Points on this clonotype: Since no conserved phenylalanine or tryptophan closes the CDR3, a read error is the likely cause. Because the CDR3's place on the DNA is in doubt, the DNA is left out and the CDR3 is given as listed by TCRdb. This chain joins TRBV15 and TRBJ2-6; the listed D gene, TRBD1, was not tested against the DNA. The CDR3 length equals 16 residues, ends included. Germline CDR1 is LNHNV and CDR2 is YYDKDF (reference sequence). The CDR3 here is CATSRDPLSGEKGRKG.

Comment on this clonotype: Because the CDR3's place on the DNA is in doubt, the DNA is left out and the CDR3 is given as listed by TCRdb. V usage is TRBV21-1 and J usage is TRBJ2-7; TRBD1, the table's D call, lacks a check against the DNA. TRBV21-1 is tagged as a pseudogene. The CDR3 is 23 residues long, ends included. The CDR3 here is CASSFYICSARDHRSGDVGEQYF.

The chain employs TRBV5-1 and TRBJ2-5; 9 bases agree with TRBD1. CDR3 size: 15 residues. J gave up 4 bases and V 4 bases, and 8 bases lay outside the gene matches. From germline, CDR1 is SGHRS and CDR2 YFSETQ. CDR3 protein: CASSPGTGPIETQYF. The CDR3 region has the DNA TGCGCCAGCAGCCCGGGGACAGGGCCGATAGAGACCCAGTACTTC.

The J gene is TRBJ1-3, the V gene TRBV20-1; D may be TRBD1 (5 bases). The germline CDR1 and CDR2 sequences are DFQATT and SNEGSKA (reference sequence). Trimming left V 7 bases short and J 4 bases short, with 14 bases between. The CDR3 covers 13 residues. CDR3 sequence reads: CSDRQGSGNTIYF. The DNA of the CDR3 is TGCAGTGACCGTCAGGGTAGCGGAAACACCATATATTTT.